This passage covers 27 T cell receptor beta chains from one sample sequenced in a study of T-cell reconstitution after alpha-beta-depleted transplantation in children. Unique molecular identifiers were incorporated during preparation of the TCRbeta library. TCRdb re-called the PCR reads with MiXCR, one entry per CDR3 protein. The table has 200,000 to 300,000 distinct CDR3 sequences, roughly 25% seen once; the top ten hold more than 4.5%. The sample here was PBMCs, mostly from graft donor cells, taken 360 days after TCRalphabeta/CD19-depleted stem cell transplant. The receptor set was obtained from a female patient aged 2-9 years who had a stem cell transplant for congenital amegakaryocytic thrombocytopenia, so the T cells may come from the graft donor.

The sample holds a few counts of this clonotype. V and J are TRBV12-3 or TRBV12-4 and TRBJ2-1; 12 bases agree with TRBD1. With 3 bases clipped from V and 4 bases from J, the junction kept 7 bases outside the gene matches. The CDR3 loop spans 17 amino acids. The CDR3 sequence: CASSLGTGGTKYNEQFF. In nucleotides, the CDR3 is TGTGCCAGCAGTTTGGGGACAGGGGGCACCAAATACAATGAGCAGTTCTTC.

There are many counts of this clonotype. The gene calls are TRBV19 and TRBJ1-3, with D perhaps TRBD1 (5 bases). The length of the CDR3 is 11 residues. The V end was cut by 3 bases, the J end by 9 bases, with 6 bases between. Germline-derived CDR1 and CDR2 are LNHDA and SQIVND (reference sequence). CDR3 sequence (DNA): TGTGCCAGTAGTATCGGGGCCACCATATATTTT. Its protein is CASSIGATIYF.

This clonotype was seen many times. V is TRBV5-1 and J is TRBJ2-3; the D is unclear. The CDR3 is made up of 11 amino acids. Germline V lookup: CDR1 SGHRS, CDR2 YFSETQ. Trimming cost V 4 bases and J 2 bases, with 2 bases left between them. The CDR3 DNA reads TGCGCCAGCAGCATCACAGATACGCAGTATTTT. Its translation: CASSITDTQYF.

In its sample, this clonotype was seen a few times. The V gene is TRBV7-9, the J gene TRBJ1-1; D is unclear. Germline lookup yields CDR1 SEHNR and CDR2 FQNEAQ (reference sequence). CDR3 length equals 14 residues. Between the trimmed V and J ends, which lost 4 bases and 0 bases, there was a span of 9 bases. In DNA form, the CDR3 reads TGTGCCAGCAGCTACGACGGGGTGAACACTGAAGCTTTCTTT. It is translated as CASSYDGVNTEAFF.

The chain joins TRBV2 to TRBJ1-2, with TRBD1 matching 8 bases. Germline assignment: CDR1 SNHLY and CDR2 FYNNEI. V was pared by 2 bases and J by 4 bases, with 9 bases of the junction left unmatched. The CDR3 covers 16 residues. This chain's CDR3 is CASSESQGASVYGYTF. The CDR3 coding sequence is TGTGCCAGCAGTGAAAGCCAGGGGGCGTCGGTCTATGGCTACACCTTC.

The CDR3 DNA is TGTGCCAGCAGTCGACAGAACATGAACACTGAAGCTTTCTTT. This codes for CASSRQNMNTEAFF. The V and J genes are TRBV6-1 and TRBJ1-1, with a tentative D call TRBD1 (5 bases). This CDR3 has 14 residues. Germline loops: CDR1 MNHNS, CDR2 SASEGT. The V end was cut by 5 bases, the J end by 0 bases, with 10 bases between.

The chain recombines TRBV7-9 with TRBJ2-7; TRBD2 agrees at 12 bases. The CDR3 length is 15 residues. Germline values: CDR1 SEHNR, CDR2 FQNEAQ (reference sequence). V lost 4 bases, J lost 7 bases, and 8 bases stayed unmatched. The CDR3 loop is CASSSRLAGAWEQYF. In DNA, the CDR3 is TGTGCCAGCAGCTCTAGACTAGCGGGGGCTTGGGAGCAGTACTTC.

The genes are TRBV4-1 and TRBJ1-5; D ambiguous. V was shortened by 1 base and J by 5 bases, with 24 bases between the two germline ends. The CDR3 runs 19 residues. The germline CDR1 and CDR2 sequences are MGHRA and YSYEKL. This CDR3 reads CASSQVPLVREVTDQPQHF. DNA for the CDR3: TGCGCCAGCAGCCAAGTCCCCCTAGTACGAGAGGTGACTGATCAGCCCCAGCATTTT.

This chain connects TRBV4-3 to TRBJ2-5, with D perhaps matching TRBD2 (5 bases). V dropped 0 bases and J dropped 3 bases, with 11 bases sitting between them. Germline V CDR1 and CDR2: LGHNA, YSLEER. The CDR3 is 15 residues long. CDR3 residues: CASSQDATREETQYF. CDR3 DNA sequence: TGCGCCAGCAGCCAAGATGCCACTAGAGAAGAGACCCAGTACTTC.

V gene TRBV10-3 combines with J gene TRBJ2-7, with no clear D. CDR1 is ENHRY, CDR2 SYGVKD, per germline. The CDR3 covers 15 residues. Trimming removed 2 bases at V and 4 bases at J, with 15 bases between. The CDR3 sequence is CAISEGPREAYEQYF. The CDR3 DNA is TGTGCCATCAGTGAGGGACCACGTGAGGCGTACGAGCAGTACTTC.

The chain has TRBV7-8 and TRBJ1-2; D is unresolved. Germline CDR1 is SGHVS and CDR2 is FQNEAQ. V was shortened by 6 bases and J by 2 bases, with 13 bases between the two germline ends. The CDR3 totals 14 residues. The CDR3 here is CASSPMGGNYGYTF. CDR3 DNA: TGTGCCAGCAGTCCAATGGGCGGCAACTATGGCTACACCTTC.

This clonotype was counted only a few times. The V gene is TRBV7-3, the J gene TRBJ2-3; perhaps TRBD2 as D (6 bases). CDR3 length: 16 residues. Trimming took 1 base from V and 0 from J, leaving 11 bases between them. In germline, CDR1 is SGHTA, CDR2 FQGTGA. CDR3 bases: TGTGCCAGCAGCTTAAGAGCGGGCCCTAGCACAGATACGCAGTATTTT. It codes for CASSLRAGPSTDTQYF.

The chain combines TRBV4-1 with TRBJ1-5; D unclear. Germline assignment: CDR1 MGHRA and CDR2 YSYEKL. With 4 bases removed from V and 3 bases from J, the gap between germline ends came to 13 bases. CDR3 length: 15 residues. CDR3: CASSRRHAYNQPQHF. The CDR3 DNA is TGCGCCAGCAGCCGCAGGCATGCTTACAATCAGCCCCAGCATTTT.

V gene TRBV4-2 combines with J gene TRBJ2-3, with TRBD2 matching over 8 bases. Looked up from germline, CDR1 is LGHNA and CDR2 is YNFKEQ. This CDR3 has 18 amino acids. Losses at the gene ends were 3 bases for V and 2 bases for J; bases not matched to a gene: 13. CDR3 sequence: CASSQWPQRGRLTDTQYF. The CDR3 bases are TGTGCCAGCAGCCAGTGGCCCCAGCGGGGGCGCCTCACAGATACGCAGTATTTT.

The rearrangement joins TRBV20-1 to TRBJ2-7; perhaps D is TRBD1 or TRBD2 (5 bases each). CDR1 is DFQATT and CDR2 is SNEGSKA in the germline V gene (reference sequence). This CDR3 is built from 12 residues. Trimming removed 4 bases at V and 3 bases at J, with 10 bases between. The CDR3 loop reads CSATGTLYEQYF. CDR3 DNA: TGCAGTGCTACCGGGACCCTCTACGAGCAGTACTTC.

This clonotype was picked up a small number of times. The CDR3 DNA reads as TGTGCCAGCGCTAGCGGGATCACTGAGCAGTTCTTC. The encoded protein is CASASGITEQFF. V is TRBV6-2 or TRBV6-3 and J is TRBJ2-1, with 9 bases fitting TRBD2. CDR1 is MNHEY and CDR2 is SVGEGT in the germline V gene. The CDR3 is 12 residues long. The trim removed 8 bases at V and 9 bases at J, leaving 5 bases unmatched.

This rearrangement joins TRBV5-1 to TRBJ2-5; unclear D gene. CDR3 size: 14 residues. The V gene lost 4 bases and the J gene lost 10 bases, with 20 bases spanning the gap. CDR1 is SGHRS and CDR2 is YFSETQ in the germline V gene. The CDR3, as DNA: TGCGCCAGCAGCCCCCCCCCGGGCACCCTGATCCAGTACTTC. Translation: CASSPPPGTLIQYF.

The chain links TRBV4-1 to TRBJ2-3; 14 bases are a match to TRBD2. This CDR3 has 18 residues. The junction had 9 bases not matched to a gene; V was cut back by 4 bases and J by 3 bases. Germline V lookup: CDR1 MGHRA, CDR2 YSYEKL. The CDR3 spells CASSRGLAGGYWTDTQYF. CDR3 DNA: TGCGCCAGCAGCCGAGGACTAGCGGGAGGATATTGGACAGATACGCAGTATTTT.

This clonotype was detected many times. The CDR3 region has the DNA TGCGCCAGCAGCCCAGACAGGGATGAAAAACTGTTTTTT. Translated, it gives CASSPDRDEKLFF. The rearrangement joins TRBV4-1 to TRBJ1-4; 7 positions agree with TRBD1. This CDR3 region has 13 residues. The V gene's germline CDR1 is MGHRA and CDR2 YSYEKL. With V trimmed by 4 bases and J by 6 bases, 2 bases remained unmatched.

The chain uses TRBV20-1 and TRBJ2-1; TRBD2 matches 8 bases. The CDR3 has 21 residues. Germline values: CDR1 DFQATT, CDR2 SNEGSKA (reference sequence). J gave up 0 bases and V 0 bases, and 19 bases lay outside the gene matches. The CDR3 bases are TGCAGTGCTAGAGATACGTTCCGGCAGCGGGAGCCTCCGGGCTCCTACAATGAGCAGTTCTTC. Its protein is CSARDTFRQREPPGSYNEQFF.

This clonotype showed up just a few times. This chain links TRBV28 with TRBJ2-7, with D perhaps matching TRBD1 or TRBD2 (6 bases each). Germline loops: CDR1 MDHEN, CDR2 SYDVKM. The CDR3 covers 19 residues. Trimming stripped 2 bases from V and 1 base from J, with 24 bases between. The CDR3 DNA is TGTGCCAGCAGTTTACAAGTGAACCCGCGGGGACAACCTTCCTACGAGCAGTACTTC. Protein product: CASSLQVNPRGQPSYEQYF.

The chain uses TRBV4-1 and TRBJ2-2; no clear D gene. CDR3 length equals 13 residues. The germline V and J ends were trimmed by 4 bases and 4 bases, with 7 bases remaining between them. CDR1 MGHRA and CDR2 YSYEKL come from the germline V gene. The CDR3 is CASSRSPTGELFF. Written as DNA, the CDR3 is TGCGCCAGCAGCCGTAGCCCCACCGGGGAGCTGTTTTTT.

This clonotype was found a few times. The chain joins TRBV19 to TRBJ1-2; 8 nucleotides match TRBD1. The CDR3 runs 13 residues. Germline V gene lookup returns CDR1 LNHDA and CDR2 SQIVND (reference sequence). V shed 5 bases and J 3 bases; nucleotides not matched to a gene: 2. Here the CDR3 DNA reads TGTGCCAGTAGTGTGACAGGGGACTATGGCTACACCTTC. This encodes CASSVTGDYGYTF.

The genes are TRBV27 and TRBJ1-2, with D maybe TRBD1 (5 bases). Trimming left V 5 bases short and J 7 bases short, with 8 bases between. Germline V gene data show CDR1 as MNHEY and CDR2 as SMNVEV (reference sequence). This CDR3 contains 11 residues. The chain's CDR3 is CASSRGGGYTF. The CDR3 bases are TGTGCCAGCAGTAGGGGCGGTGGCTACACCTTC.

The CDR3 loop is CASSQGLSSSISYEQYF. The DNA of the CDR3 is TGTGCCAGCAGCCAAGGGTTGTCCAGTTCCATTTCCTACGAGCAGTACTTC. The genes are TRBV4-2 and TRBJ2-7; the D is unclear. The CDR3 contains 17 residues. Trimming left V 1 base short and J 1 base short, with 17 bases between. Per the germline V gene, CDR1 is LGHNA and CDR2 is YNFKEQ.

The chain recombines TRBV7-9 with TRBJ1-2, with D uncertain. Germline CDR1 and CDR2: SEHNR and FQNEAQ (reference sequence). CDR3 length equals 13 residues. V was cut by 3 bases and J by 4 bases, with 9 bases left in between. In DNA form, the CDR3 reads TGTGCCAGCAGCTTTCTAACGGTCTATGGCTACACCTTC. Translation gives CASSFLTVYGYTF.

This clonotype was counted only a few times. V gene TRBV12-3 or TRBV12-4 combines with J gene TRBJ1-3, with 7 bases that match TRBD1. Trimming cost V 5 bases and J 3 bases; bases outside gene matches: 7. The CDR3 runs 15 residues. DNA for the CDR3: TGTGCCAGCAGTCCGGGAAGACAGGGTGGAAACACCATATATTTT. Translation: CASSPGRQGGNTIYF.